This T cell receptor (beta chain) came from a study of blood T cell repertoires in COVID-19. Study-wide context: Acute-phase and convalescent COVID-19 samples originated in the United States, Italy and Spain. In each case, the material was cDNA or gDNA derived from T cells, B-cell-depleted T cells, or PBMCs.

Trimming removed 3 bases at V and 5 bases at J, with 10 bases between. The CDR3 length is 13 residues. Original methodology: Counts of nucleated cells, estimated from reference gene primer amplification, were obtained. Sequenced by immunoSEQ multiplex PCR; TCRdb stores in-frame clones only, minus some. Clone size and the V and J calls come from that table; the DNA yielded D and trimming. The sample consists of around 300,000 clones, more than 80% of them appearing once. Those enrolled, adults aged roughly 18 to 90 years, came from 24 US areas. The chain uses TRBV12-3 or TRBV12-4 and TRBJ1-2; possibly TRBD1 for D (5 bases). The sample taken for sequencing was PBMCs or T cells enriched from blood (not recorded which). This receptor was obtained from a woman between 18 and 29 years old who had recovered from COVID-19. The CDR3 DNA reads TGTGCCAGCAGTTTTGAAGGGGTATATGGCTACACCTTC. Its translation is CASSFEGVYGYTF.